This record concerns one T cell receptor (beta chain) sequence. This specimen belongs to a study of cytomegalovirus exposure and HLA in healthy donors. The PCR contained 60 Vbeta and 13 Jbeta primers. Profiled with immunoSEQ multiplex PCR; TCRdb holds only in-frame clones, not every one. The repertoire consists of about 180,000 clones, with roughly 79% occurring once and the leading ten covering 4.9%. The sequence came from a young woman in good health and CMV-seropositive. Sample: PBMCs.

CDR3 DNA sequence: TGTGCCAGTAGTCCCAAGGGGGCCAGTAATTCACCCCTCCACTTT. This gives the protein CASSPKGASNSPLHF. The chain recombines TRBV19 with TRBJ1-6; 7 bases align to TRBD1. V lost 5 bases, J lost 6 bases, and 7 bases stayed unmatched. CDR1 and CDR2 from the germline V gene are LNHDA and SQIVND (reference sequence). CDR3 length: 15 residues. Together with reference TRBV19 and TRBJ1-6, the CDR3 gives the full variable domain: DGGITQSPKYLFRKEGQNVTLSCEQNLNHDAMYWYRQDPGQGLRLIYYSQIVNDFQKGDIAEGYSVSREKKESFPLTVTSAQKNPTAFYLCASSPKGASNSPLHFGNGTRLTVT.